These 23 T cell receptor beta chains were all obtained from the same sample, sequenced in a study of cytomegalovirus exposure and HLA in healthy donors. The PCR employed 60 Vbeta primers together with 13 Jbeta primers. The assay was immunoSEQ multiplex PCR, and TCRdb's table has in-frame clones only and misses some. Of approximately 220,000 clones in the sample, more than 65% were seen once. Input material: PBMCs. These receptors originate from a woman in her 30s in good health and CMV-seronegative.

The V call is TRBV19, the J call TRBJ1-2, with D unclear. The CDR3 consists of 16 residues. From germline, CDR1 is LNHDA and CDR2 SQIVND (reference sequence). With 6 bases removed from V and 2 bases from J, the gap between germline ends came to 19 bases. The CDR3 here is CASSRNSGSRNYGYTF. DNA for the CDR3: TGTGCCAGTAGCAGAAACAGCGGTTCGCGGAACTATGGCTACACCTTC.

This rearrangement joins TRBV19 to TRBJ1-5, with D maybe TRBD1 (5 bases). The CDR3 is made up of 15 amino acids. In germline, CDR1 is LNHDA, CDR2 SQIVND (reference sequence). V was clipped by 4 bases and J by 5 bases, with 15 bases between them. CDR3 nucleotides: TGTGCCAGTAGTAAGATAGGCGTAGGGGATCAGCCCCAGCATTTT. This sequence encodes CASSKIGVGDQPQHF.

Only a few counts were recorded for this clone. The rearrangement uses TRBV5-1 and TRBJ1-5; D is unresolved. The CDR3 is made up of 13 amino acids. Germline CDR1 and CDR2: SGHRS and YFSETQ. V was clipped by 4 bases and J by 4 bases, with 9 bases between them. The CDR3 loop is CASSPDGNQPQHF. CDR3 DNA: TGCGCCAGCAGCCCCGACGGGAATCAGCCCCAGCATTTT.

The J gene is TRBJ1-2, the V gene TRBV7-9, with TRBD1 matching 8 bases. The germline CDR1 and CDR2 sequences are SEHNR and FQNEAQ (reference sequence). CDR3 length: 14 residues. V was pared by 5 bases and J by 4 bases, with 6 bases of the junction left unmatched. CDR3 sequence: CASSNQGAFYGYTF. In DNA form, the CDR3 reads TGTGCCAGCAGCAATCAGGGGGCCTTCTATGGCTACACCTTC.

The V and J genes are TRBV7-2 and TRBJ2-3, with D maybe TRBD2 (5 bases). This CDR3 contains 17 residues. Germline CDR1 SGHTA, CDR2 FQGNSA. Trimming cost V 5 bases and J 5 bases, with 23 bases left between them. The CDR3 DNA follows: TGTGCCAGCAGCCTCCGGGCTAGCCGCATTTGGGTAGATACGCAGTATTTT. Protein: CASSLRASRIWVDTQYF. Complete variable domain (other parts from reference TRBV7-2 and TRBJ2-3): GAGVSQSPSNKVTEKGKDVELRCDPISGHTALYWYRQSLGQGLEFLIYFQGNSAPDKSGLPSDRFSAERTGGSVSTLTIQRTQQEDSAVYLCASSLRASRIWVDTQYFGPGTRLTVL.

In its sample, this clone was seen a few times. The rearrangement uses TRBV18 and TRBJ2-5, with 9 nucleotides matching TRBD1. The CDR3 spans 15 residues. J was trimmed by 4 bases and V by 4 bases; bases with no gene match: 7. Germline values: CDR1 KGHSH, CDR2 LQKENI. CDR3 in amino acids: CASSQDRGSGETQYF. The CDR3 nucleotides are TGTGCCAGCTCACAAGACAGGGGGAGCGGAGAGACCCAGTACTTC. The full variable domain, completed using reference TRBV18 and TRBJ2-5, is NAGVMQNPRHLVRRRGQEARLRCSPMKGHSHVYWYRQLPEEGLKFMVYLQKENIIDESGMPKERFSAEFPKEGPSILRIQQVVRGDSAAYFCASSQDRGSGETQYFGPGTRLLVL.

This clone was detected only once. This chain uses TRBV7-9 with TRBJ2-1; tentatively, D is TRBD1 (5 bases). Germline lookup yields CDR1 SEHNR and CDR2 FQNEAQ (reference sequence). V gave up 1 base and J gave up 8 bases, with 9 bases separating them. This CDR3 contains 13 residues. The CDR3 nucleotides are TGTGCCAGCAGCTTAGTTCAGGGCGATGAGCAGTTCTTC. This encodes CASSLVQGDEQFF.

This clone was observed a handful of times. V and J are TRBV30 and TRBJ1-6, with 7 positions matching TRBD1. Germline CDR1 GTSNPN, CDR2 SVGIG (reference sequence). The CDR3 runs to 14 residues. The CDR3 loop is CAGGGTANNSPLHF. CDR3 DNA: TGTGCTGGCGGCGGGACAGCGAATAATTCACCCCTCCACTTT.

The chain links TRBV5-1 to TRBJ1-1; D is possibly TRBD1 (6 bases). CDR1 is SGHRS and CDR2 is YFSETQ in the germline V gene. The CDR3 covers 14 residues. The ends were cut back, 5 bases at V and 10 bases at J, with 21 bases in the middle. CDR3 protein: CASSPGGPGARAFF. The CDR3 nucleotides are TGCGCCAGCAGTCCCGGTGGTCCAGGGGCGCGAGCTTTCTTT.

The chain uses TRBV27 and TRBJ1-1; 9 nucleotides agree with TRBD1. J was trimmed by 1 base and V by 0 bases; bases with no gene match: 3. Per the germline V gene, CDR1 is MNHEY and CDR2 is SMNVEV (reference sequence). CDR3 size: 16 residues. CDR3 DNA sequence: TGTGCCAGCAGTTTATCCGTGGACAGGGGGAACACTGAAGCTTTCTTT. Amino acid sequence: CASSLSVDRGNTEAFF.

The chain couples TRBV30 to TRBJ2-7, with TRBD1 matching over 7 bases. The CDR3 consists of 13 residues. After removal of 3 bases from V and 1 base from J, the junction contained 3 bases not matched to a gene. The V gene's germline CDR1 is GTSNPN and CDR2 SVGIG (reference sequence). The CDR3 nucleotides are TGTGCCTGGAGATGGGACAGATCCTACGAGCAGTACTTC. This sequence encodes CAWRWDRSYEQYF.

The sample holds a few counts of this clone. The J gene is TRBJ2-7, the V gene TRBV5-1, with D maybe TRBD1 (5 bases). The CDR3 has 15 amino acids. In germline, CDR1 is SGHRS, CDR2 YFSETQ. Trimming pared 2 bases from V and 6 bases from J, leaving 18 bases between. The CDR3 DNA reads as TGCGCCAGCAGCTTAAACAGGTTGATCTCCCCCGAGCAGTACTTC. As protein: CASSLNRLISPEQYF.

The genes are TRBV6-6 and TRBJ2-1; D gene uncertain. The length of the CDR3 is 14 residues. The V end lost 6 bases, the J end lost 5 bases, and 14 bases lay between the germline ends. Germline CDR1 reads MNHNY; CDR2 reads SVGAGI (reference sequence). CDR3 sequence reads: CASRTVATHNEQFF. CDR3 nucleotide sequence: TGTGCCAGCAGAACAGTTGCCACTCACAATGAGCAGTTCTTC.

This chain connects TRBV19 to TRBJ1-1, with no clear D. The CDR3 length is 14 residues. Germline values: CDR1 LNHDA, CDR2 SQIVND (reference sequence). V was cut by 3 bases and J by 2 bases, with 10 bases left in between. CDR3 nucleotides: TGTGCCAGTAGTATCGGTGCGGGTAACACTGAAGCTTTCTTT. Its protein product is CASSIGAGNTEAFF. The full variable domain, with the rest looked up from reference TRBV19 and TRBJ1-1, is DGGITQSPKYLFRKEGQNVTLSCEQNLNHDAMYWYRQDPGQGLRLIYYSQIVNDFQKGDIAEGYSVSREKKESFPLTVTSAQKNPTAFYLCASSIGAGNTEAFFGQGTRLTVV.

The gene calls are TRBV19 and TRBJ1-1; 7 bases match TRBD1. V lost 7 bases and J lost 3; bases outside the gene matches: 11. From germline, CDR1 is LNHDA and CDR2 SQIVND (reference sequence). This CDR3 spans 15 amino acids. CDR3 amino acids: CASTPTGSYYTEAFF. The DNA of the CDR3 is TGTGCCAGTACCCCGACAGGGTCGTATTACACTGAAGCTTTCTTT.

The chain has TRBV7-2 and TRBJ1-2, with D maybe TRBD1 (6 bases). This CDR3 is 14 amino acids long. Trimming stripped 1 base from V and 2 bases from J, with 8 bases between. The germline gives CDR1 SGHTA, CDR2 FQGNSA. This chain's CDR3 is CASSLVQGNYGYTF. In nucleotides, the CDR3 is TGTGCCAGCAGCTTAGTGCAGGGGAACTATGGCTACACCTTC.

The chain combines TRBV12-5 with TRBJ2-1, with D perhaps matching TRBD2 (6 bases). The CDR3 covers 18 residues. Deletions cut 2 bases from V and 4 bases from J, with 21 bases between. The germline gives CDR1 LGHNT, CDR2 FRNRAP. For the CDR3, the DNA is TGTGCTAGTGGTTTGACTTCATCCTTGAGGGAGGATTACAATGAGCAGTTCTTC. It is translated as CASGLTSSLREDYNEQFF.

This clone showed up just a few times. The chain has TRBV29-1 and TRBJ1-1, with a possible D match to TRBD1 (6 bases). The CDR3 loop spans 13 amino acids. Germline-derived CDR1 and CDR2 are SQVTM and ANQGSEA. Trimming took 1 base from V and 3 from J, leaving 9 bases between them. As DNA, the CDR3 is TGCAGCGTTGAAGGACAGGCGTACACTGAAGCTTTCTTT. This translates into CSVEGQAYTEAFF.

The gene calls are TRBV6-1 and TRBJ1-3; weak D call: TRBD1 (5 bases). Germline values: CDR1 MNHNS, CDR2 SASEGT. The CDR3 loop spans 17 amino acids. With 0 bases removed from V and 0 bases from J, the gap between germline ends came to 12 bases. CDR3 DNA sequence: TGTGCCAGCAGTGAAGCTCCGACAGTGCTCTCTGGAAACACCATATATTTT. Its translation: CASSEAPTVLSGNTIYF.

The CDR3 coding sequence is TGTGCCAGCAGCTTAGGCAAGAGGATGAACACTGAAGCTTTCTTT. Amino acids: CASSLGKRMNTEAFF. V gene TRBV7-9 combines with J gene TRBJ1-1; D is unclear. The V end was cut by 1 base, the J end by 0 bases, with 9 bases between. Germline V lookup: CDR1 SEHNR, CDR2 FQNEAQ (reference sequence). This CDR3 region has 15 residues.

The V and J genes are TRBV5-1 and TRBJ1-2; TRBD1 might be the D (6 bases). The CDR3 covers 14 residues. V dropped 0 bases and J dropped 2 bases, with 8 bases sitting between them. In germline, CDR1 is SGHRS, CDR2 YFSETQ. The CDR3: CASSLERGNYGYTF. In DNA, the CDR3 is TGCGCCAGCAGCTTGGAAAGGGGGAACTATGGCTACACCTTC.

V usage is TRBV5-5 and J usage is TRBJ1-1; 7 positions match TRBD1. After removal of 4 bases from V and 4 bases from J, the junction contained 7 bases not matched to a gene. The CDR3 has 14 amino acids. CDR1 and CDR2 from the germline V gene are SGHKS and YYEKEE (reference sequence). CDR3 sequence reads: CASSDPQGSTEAFF. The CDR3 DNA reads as TGTGCCAGCAGCGATCCACAGGGGAGCACTGAAGCTTTCTTT.

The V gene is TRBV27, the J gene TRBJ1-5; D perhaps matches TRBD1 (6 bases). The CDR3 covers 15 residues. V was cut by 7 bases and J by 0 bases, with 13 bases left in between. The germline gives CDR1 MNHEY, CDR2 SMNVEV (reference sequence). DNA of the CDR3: TGTGCCAGCAATCTATCAGGGGATAGCAATCAGCCCCAGCATTTT. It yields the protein CASNLSGDSNQPQHF.